This T cell receptor beta chain was captured by sequencing in a study of T-cell reconstitution after alpha-beta-depleted transplantation in children. Germline values: CDR1 MNHNS, CDR2 SASEGT. After removal of 7 bases from V and 0 bases from J, the junction contained 12 bases not matched to a gene. This CDR3 region has 18 residues. This sample's TCRbeta library carried unique molecular identifier barcodes. In TCRdb, the PCR reads were re-called with MiXCR into one record per CDR3 protein. The sample shows around 80,000 distinct CDR3 sequences, around a sixth of them seen only once. The V call is TRBV6-1, the J call TRBJ2-6; 7 bases fit TRBD1. The starting material was PBMCs, mostly from graft donor cells, obtained 360 days after TCRalphabeta/CD19-depleted stem cell transplant. The source is a male patient aged 2 to 10 who had a stem cell transplant for acute lymphoblastic leukemia, so the T cells may come from the graft donor. CDR3 region: CASNRYQGVASGANVLTF. The CDR3, as DNA: TGTGCCAGCAATCGTTATCAGGGGGTGGCCTCTGGGGCCAACGTCCTGACTTTC.